The T cell receptor (beta chain) under discussion was sequenced for a study of patients and donors after allogeneic stem cell transplantation. This clonotype has only a few counts. One entry per CDR3 protein, called by TCRdb with MiXCR from the RT-PCR reads. The data show about a million distinct CDR3 sequences, 18% seen once. Trimming took 6 bases from V and 8 from J; bases not matched to a gene: 15. CDR1 and CDR2 from the germline V gene are DFQATT and SNEGSKA (reference sequence). This CDR3 spans 15 amino acids. The rearrangement uses TRBV20-1 and TRBJ2-1, with 8 bases fitting TRBD2. This sequence originates from a human donor who was either an allogeneic HSCT recipient or a stem cell or donor lymphocyte infusion donor (not recorded which). It is not recorded whose cells these are; they may come from a transplant donor. The sample consisted of blood, either unsorted or a sorted T cell fraction (not recorded which). In DNA, the CDR3 is TGCAGTGCGGTCGGGTTAGCGGGGTTTGGGGATGAGCAGTTCTTC. This translates into CSAVGLAGFGDEQFF.